This T cell receptor (beta chain) was retrieved from a study of blood T cell repertoires in COVID-19. Sequencing used immunoSEQ multiplex PCR; TCRdb keeps in-frame clones, though not all of them. The repertoire holds some 170,000 clones, with around 85% as singletons. This CDR3 is 15 amino acids long. CDR1 and CDR2 from the germline V gene are SGDLS and YYNGEE. The V segment lost 3 bases and the J segment 2 bases; nucleotides outside the gene matches: 5. The clonotype originates from a man aged 35 to 55 who had recovered from COVID-19. Input material: PBMCs or T cells enriched from blood (not recorded which). This chain joins TRBV9 and TRBJ2-7; 10 bases fit TRBD2. CDR3 protein: CASSASTSGAYEQYF. Written as DNA, the CDR3 is TGTGCCAGCAGCGCGTCAACTAGCGGGGCCTACGAGCAGTACTTC.